The 5 T cell receptor beta chains in this list originate from one sample, sequenced in a study of T cells in Graves' hyperthyroidism and ophthalmopathy. The investigators amplified TCR beta CDR3 regions from RNA transcripts. TCR CDR3 underwent first-round RT-PCR with the HTBI primer set. TCRdb used MiXCR to reprocess the multiplex PCR reads, holding one entry per CDR3 protein. Of roughly 500,000 distinct CDR3 sequences listed, around 42% were seen once; the top ten hold around 20%. Sequencing was done on a sample of peripheral blood or thyroid tissue (not recorded which). These receptors were obtained from an adult woman with Graves' disease, either hyperthyroidism or ophthalmopathy (not recorded which).

V gene TRBV15 combines with J gene TRBJ2-7, with D possibly TRBD1 on 6 matching bases. Per germline, CDR1 LNHNV and CDR2 YYDKDF (reference sequence). The CDR3 has 14 residues. V dropped 3 bases and J dropped 5 bases, with 14 bases sitting between them. The CDR3 loop reads CATSREQGTDEQYF. Written as DNA, the CDR3 is TGTGCCACCAGCAGGGAACAGGGCACAGACGAGCAGTACTTC.

The rearrangement joins TRBV29-1 to TRBJ2-5; D is unresolved. With 1 base removed from V and 4 bases from J, the gap between germline ends came to 10 bases. The CDR3 extends over 13 amino acids. Per the germline V gene, CDR1 is SQVTM and CDR2 is ANQGSEA. CDR3: CSVEGAGGETQYF. In DNA form, the CDR3 reads TGCAGCGTTGAAGGGGCTGGCGGAGAGACCCAGTACTTC.

This clonotype was picked up a small number of times. The chain uses TRBV10-3 and TRBJ2-6, with 11 bases that match TRBD1. V dropped 10 bases and J dropped 0; count of bases not matched to a gene: 5. This CDR3 has 16 amino acids. Germline V lookup: CDR1 ENHRY, CDR2 SYGVKD. The CDR3 region is CATGTGGNSGANVLTF. The CDR3 region has the DNA TGTGCCACCGGGACAGGGGGAAACTCTGGGGCCAACGTCCTGACTTTC.

This clonotype was counted at least ten times. The chain employs TRBV30 and TRBJ1-1, with 7 bases lining up with TRBD1. V gave up 5 bases and J gave up 1 base; unmatched junction bases: 7. The CDR3 extends over 14 amino acids. Germline assignment: CDR1 GTSNPN and CDR2 SVGIG (reference sequence). CDR3 bases: TGTGCCTGGCTTGTGGGACAGAGGAACACTGAAGCTTTCTTT. It translates to CAWLVGQRNTEAFF. Together with reference TRBV30 and TRBJ1-1, the CDR3 gives the full variable domain: SQTIHQWPATLVQPVGSPLSLECTVEGTSNPNLYWYRQAAGRGLQLLFYSVGIGQISSEVPQNLSASRPQDRQFILSSKKLLLSDSGFYLCAWLVGQRNTEAFFGQGTRLTVV.

This clonotype was seen repeatedly, ten times or more. The chain employs TRBV20-1 and TRBJ1-6; TRBD1 is a possible D gene (5 bases). The CDR3 spans 14 residues. Trimming left V 6 bases short and J 10 bases short, with 19 bases between. Looked up from germline, CDR1 is DFQATT and CDR2 is SNEGSKA (reference sequence). The CDR3 DNA reads TGCAGTGCCCAGCCCGGGGGGTTATGGTCACCCCTCCACTTT. As protein: CSAQPGGLWSPLHF.